This T cell receptor beta chain is drawn from a study of identical twins. The table lists this clonotype with a few counts. The CDR3 is made up of 13 amino acids. Germline lookup yields CDR1 LGHNA and CDR2 YSLEER. Trimming at V came to 0 bases and at J to 9 bases, leaving 3 bases not matched to a gene. MiXCR was run by TCRdb on the 5' RACE reads, yielding one entry per CDR3 protein. The data contain 550,000 to 700,000 distinct CDR3 sequences, around 21% of them singletons. This sample was also put to use in a study of T cells expressing NK-cell markers. From that paper: Seven HCMV-seropositive donors and one seronegative donor made up the eight sequenced donors.

What was sequenced was PBMCs. The sequence was obtained from a woman aged 18 to 35 in good health. This chain uses TRBV4-3 with TRBJ2-7; 9 nucleotides line up with TRBD1. CDR3 DNA: TGCGCCAGCAGCCAAGATACAGGGGGCGTGCAGTACTTC. As protein: CASSQDTGGVQYF.